This T cell receptor beta chain appears in the sequencing data of a study of CD8 T cells in ankylosing spondylitis. Study-level points and caveats: Seemingly characteristic of ankylosing spondylitis blood was a TCR beta motif consisting of several highly homologous variants. Disease-linked clones, CD8+, were relatively rare in peripheral blood.

The table lists this clonotype with a few counts. No antigen is known for it. The junction had 11 bases not matched to a gene; V was cut back by 7 bases and J by 6 bases. This CDR3 region has 16 residues. Quantitative 5'-RACE was performed with molecular barcodes, and it yielded the TCR beta libraries. In TCRdb, the 5' RACE reads were re-called with MiXCR into one record per CDR3 protein. The sample consists of about 90,000 distinct CDR3 sequences, around 25% of them appearing once. This TCR was recovered from a male donor with ankylosing spondylitis or in good health (not recorded which). The specimen sequenced was blood, either unsorted or a sorted T cell fraction (not recorded which). This rearrangement joins TRBV12-3 or TRBV12-4 to TRBJ2-7; 14 nucleotides align to TRBD2. The CDR3: CASKPGLAGVQAEQYF. Here the CDR3 DNA reads TGTGCCAGCAAACCGGGACTAGCGGGAGTTCAGGCCGAGCAGTACTTC.